Following are 16 T cell receptor beta chains from one sample sequenced in a study of tumor and adjacent non-tumor tissue in lung cancer (dated by TCRdb to 2016 to 2018). Bulk unsorted tissue served as the source for RNA extraction, and RNA quality was assessed using a NanoDrop ND-1000 and an Agilent 2100. Library construction relied on multiplex PCR. Sequencing took place on an Illumina HiSeq 2500. Following protocols modified from ARM-PCR, the researchers constructed TCRbeta libraries through three rounds of nested PCR with primers (Table S4). In TCRdb, the public reads were trimmed at Q25 with fastp and aligned with MiXCR, with productive beta chains retained. Duplicate CDR3 protein sequences are folded into a single record with the most common DNA and genes. The sample yields 200,000 to 250,000 distinct CDR3 sequences; around 71% were counted once. The ten largest clones add up to almost 25% of the sample.

The sequenced material came from lung tumor tissue. The receptors were gathered from a man aged 55 to 70 with non-small cell lung cancer.

The genes are TRBV5-6 and TRBJ2-1; unclear D gene. V was pared by 3 bases and J by 8 bases, with 12 bases between. The CDR3 spans 13 residues. Germline V gene data show CDR1 as SGHDT and CDR2 as YYEEEE. CDR3 residues: CASSSWFHHEQFF. The DNA for the CDR3 is TGTGCCAGCAGCTCCTGGTTCCACCATGAGCAGTTCTTC.

The chain links TRBV11-2 to TRBJ2-5, with TRBD1 identical over 7 bases. With 1 base clipped from V and 4 bases from J, the junction kept 6 bases outside the gene matches. The CDR3 loop spans 15 amino acids. Germline V CDR1 and CDR2: SGHAT, FQNNGV. CDR3 protein: CASSLGQGLRETQYF. In DNA form, the CDR3 reads TGTGCCAGCAGCTTAGGACAGGGCCTCCGAGAGACCCAGTACTTC.

Points on this clonotype: A much larger clone differs from this one at a single base, so this may be a read error. This sequence joins TRBV20-1 and TRBJ2-6; D perhaps matches TRBD1 (5 bases). The CDR3 length is 16 residues. Germline V gives CDR1 DFQATT, CDR2 SNEGSKA (reference sequence). The CDR3 DNA is TGCAGTGCTAGTCAGGGTTCTGGCACTGGGGTCAACGTCCTGACTTTC. It yields the protein CSASQGSGTGVNVLTF.

This clonotype was recorded a few times. The chain recombines TRBV7-8 with TRBJ1-2; D unresolved. V lost 2 bases and J lost 0, with 7 bases in between. CDR1 is SGHVS, CDR2 FQNEAQ, per germline. The CDR3 extends over 14 amino acids. CDR3 in DNA: TGTGCCAGCAGCTTAATGACGGCTAACTATGGCTACACCTTC. Amino acids: CASSLMTANYGYTF.

This clonotype showed up just a few times. A much larger clone lies one base from this, so it may be a read error. CDR3 sequence: CASTSPPSRINYGYIF. The CDR3 nucleotides read TGTGCCAGCACCTCCCCCCCCTCCCGGATTAACTATGGCTACATCTTC. The chain is built from TRBV6-2 or TRBV6-3 and TRBJ1-2, with D unresolved. The CDR3 totals 16 residues. The V gene's germline CDR1 is MNHEY and CDR2 SVGEGT.

This clonotype appeared once. A junction end diverges from the germline sequence, so it may reflect a read error. The chain couples TRBV6-5 to TRBJ1-6; D gene ambiguous. This CDR3 region has 13 residues. CDR1 MNHEY and CDR2 SVGAGI come from the germline V gene. The CDR3 is CASGSSYNSSLHF. CDR3 DNA sequence: TGTGCCAGTGGGAGCTCCTATAATTCATCCCTCCACTTT.

Points on this clonotype: A much larger clone sits a single nucleotide away, making a read error possible. This chain links TRBV20-1 with TRBJ1-1; D is undetermined. The germline CDR1 and CDR2 sequences are DFQATT and SNEGSKA (reference sequence). V lost 5 bases and J 13 bases, leaving 14 bases between the germline ends. The CDR3 loop spans 10 amino acids. The CDR3 protein is CSALDPVVFF. The DNA for the CDR3 is TGCAGTGCTCTGGACCCCGTGGTTTTCTTT.

The chain uses TRBV20-1 and TRBJ1-1, with 7 bases matching TRBD1. This CDR3 has 14 amino acids. Germline-derived CDR1 and CDR2 are DFQATT and SNEGSKA (reference sequence). The junction had 12 bases not matched to a gene; V was cut back by 7 bases and J by 4 bases. The CDR3 sequence is CSVMDPTGSTEAFF. CDR3 DNA sequence: TGCAGTGTTATGGACCCGACAGGGAGCACTGAAGCTTTCTTT.

The table lists this clonotype with a count of one. CDR3 protein: CSAMTWGTGGDNEQFF. The CDR3 DNA reads as TGCAGTGCTATGACCTGGGGGACAGGGGGTGACAATGAGCAGTTCTTC. V is TRBV20-1 and J is TRBJ2-1, with TRBD1 matching 11 bases. This CDR3 comprises 16 residues. The V gene's germline CDR1 is DFQATT and CDR2 SNEGSKA (reference sequence). V shed 4 bases and J 5 bases; nucleotides not matched to a gene: 10.

This clonotype was counted a single time. The J gene is TRBJ2-2, the V gene TRBV7-9; D unresolved. The germline V and J ends were trimmed by 1 base and 0 bases, with 6 bases remaining between them. The CDR3 is 15 residues long. CDR1 and CDR2 from the germline V gene are SEHNR and FQNEAQ (reference sequence). CDR3: CASSLGAANTGELFF. The CDR3 DNA follows: TGTGCCAGCAGCTTAGGTGCCGCGAACACCGGGGAGCTGTTTTTT.

Turning to this clonotype: Compared with germline, one end of the junction differs, possibly owing to a read error. In DNA, the CDR3 is TGTGTCAGCAGTTCCAATCCCCCGGTCTTGGGGGAGACCCAGTACTTC. Encoded protein: CVSSSNPPVLGETQYF. The chain employs TRBV6-5 and TRBJ2-5, with D hard to call. Germline V lookup: CDR1 MNHEY, CDR2 SVGAGI. The CDR3 sequence is 16 residues long.

CDR3 bases: TGCATCGGCGTGACTAGCGGGAGCGTGAGGGGGGGGCAGTACTTC. Amino acid sequence: CIGVTSGSVRGGQYF. The V gene is TRBV29-1, the J gene TRBJ2-7, with 12 bases matching TRBD2. Germline CDR1 reads SQVTM; CDR2 reads ANQGSEA. The CDR3 is 15 amino acids.

Note on this clonotype: A read error may account for a junction end that differs from germline. V usage is TRBV20-1 and J usage is TRBJ2-2, with D perhaps matching TRBD2 (6 bases). The germline CDR1 and CDR2 sequences are DFQATT and SNEGSKA (reference sequence). This CDR3 is built from 15 residues. The CDR3 nucleotides read TGCAGTACTAGAGAGCTCGGGAGAGGGACCGGGGAGCTGTTTTTT. This codes for CSTRELGRGTGELFF.

The V gene is TRBV20-1, the J gene TRBJ1-6; no reliable D call. Germline V gene data show CDR1 as DFQATT and CDR2 as SNEGSKA (reference sequence). The CDR3 extends over 12 amino acids. The chain's CDR3 is CRARRYNSPLHF. CDR3 nucleotides: TGCAGAGCCCGGAGGTATAATTCACCCCTCCACTTT.

This clonotype appeared many times. V is TRBV11-2 and J is TRBJ2-3; 14 bases agree with TRBD2. The CDR3 has 17 amino acids. The germline CDR1 and CDR2 sequences are SGHAT and FQNNGV. V was clipped by 2 bases and J by 4 bases; unmatched bases: 5. The CDR3 loop reads CASSLLRLAGGADTQYF. CDR3 sequence (DNA): TGTGCCAGCAGCTTACTAAGACTAGCGGGGGGGGCAGATACGCAGTATTTT.

V gene TRBV12-3 or TRBV12-4 combines with J gene TRBJ1-5; D not certain. V lost 1 base and J 4 bases, leaving 14 bases between the germline ends. This CDR3 is built from 16 residues. CDR3 amino acids: CASSLGQSTGNQPQHF. The CDR3 DNA is TGTGCCAGCAGTTTAGGGCAGAGCACGGGGAATCAGCCCCAGCATTTT.